This paragraph reports one T cell receptor (beta chain). Its antigen is unknown. The sample comes from a study of cytomegalovirus exposure and HLA in healthy donors. The study's findings and limits: Later analysis placed DRB1 highest and HLA-C lowest in TCR association rates, which differed by HLA locus. Later analysis found that TCR beta chains associated with HLA were more clonally expanded than other, equally common chains. Cytomegalovirus association was listed for 150 to 200 TCR beta chains. A later analysis reportedly found that, within productive TCRs, an Asian-associated ancestry cluster had fewer N-insertions than the mean observed across the roughly 700 donors.

Amplification used 60 Vbeta primers and 13 Jbeta primers. TCRdb's table, derived via immunoSEQ multiplex PCR, lists solely in-frame clones and lacks some. The repertoire holds approximately 61,000 clones, 55% to 80% seen once, with 3% to 3.5% in the top ten. The source material was PBMCs. The sequence was obtained from a woman aged 45 to 65 in good health and CMV-seronegative.

The DNA for the CDR3 is TGTGCCAGCAGTCCAGGGGTGGGGATCATTCAGCCCCAGCATTTT. Amino acids: CASSPGVGIIQPQHF. This rearrangement joins TRBV6-5 to TRBJ1-5, with D perhaps TRBD1 (6 bases). CDR1 and CDR2 (germline): MNHEY, SVGAGI. The V end lost 5 bases, the J end lost 6 bases, and 17 bases lay between the germline ends. This CDR3 contains 15 residues.